The T cell receptor (beta chain) described here comes from a study of early T cells in non-severe SARS-CoV-2 infection. This clonotype has at least ten counts. Per the germline V gene, CDR1 is SGHRS and CDR2 is YFSETQ. The V end was cut by 7 bases, the J end by 5 bases, with 15 bases between. The CDR3 runs 14 residues. A single record per CDR3 protein comes from TCRdb applying MiXCR to the 5' RACE reads. Among about 72,000 distinct CDR3 sequences, roughly 9.1% were seen once, and the ten largest hold less than 10%. The receptor comes from an adult who was a healthcare worker with PCR-confirmed SARS-CoV-2 infection or an uninfected control (not recorded which). This chain connects TRBV5-1 to TRBJ2-2, with D maybe TRBD1 (6 bases). The source was whole blood, collected at baseline. CDR3 amino acids: CASEPGHGTGELFF. In DNA, the CDR3 is TGCGCCAGCGAACCGGGACATGGGACCGGGGAGCTGTTTTTT.